Below are 18 T cell receptor beta chains sequenced from a single sample in a study of HIV-infected patients and healthy controls. cDNA was made from about 480 ng RNA using alpha and beta constant primers. Separate chain-specific third strand synthesis with multiplexing indices produced the alpha and beta libraries. TCRdb called the 5' RACE reads again in MiXCR, with one record for every CDR3 protein. This sample has around 16,000 distinct CDR3 sequences, with under 9.5% found just once. No cell fractionation was done, so the repertoire covers all unsorted peripheral blood T cells. The sequenced sample was blood. The receptor source for this set is an adult in good health.

The table lists this clonotype with many counts. J is TRBJ1-1 and V is TRBV27; 7 bases fit TRBD1. The CDR3 loop spans 13 amino acids. Germline loops: CDR1 MNHEY, CDR2 SMNVEV (reference sequence). The J segment lost 3 bases and the V segment lost 8 bases, leaving 6 bases of the junction unmatched. The CDR3 coding sequence is TGTGCCAGCGGGATCCAGGGGGACACTGAAGCTTTCTTT. It specifies CASGIQGDTEAFF.

The V call is TRBV5-1, the J call TRBJ2-7; 9 positions match TRBD2. Losses at the gene ends were 0 bases for V and 4 bases for J; bases not matched to a gene: 11. Germline assignment: CDR1 SGHRS and CDR2 YFSETQ. This CDR3 is built from 17 residues. This chain's CDR3 is CASSLAPPLAGEYEQYF. The CDR3 region has the DNA TGCGCCAGCAGCTTGGCCCCGCCATTAGCGGGGGAGTACGAGCAGTACTTC.

This clonotype was detected ten times or more. The V call is TRBV6-5, the J call TRBJ2-7, with 9 positions matching TRBD1. The CDR3 spans 14 residues. V was clipped by 6 bases and J by 4 bases; unmatched bases: 7. CDR1 and CDR2 (germline): MNHEY, SVGAGI. CDR3 DNA: TGTGCCAGCAGCCGAGACGGGACAGGGTACGAGCAGTACTTC. Translated: CASSRDGTGYEQYF.

This clonotype was observed at least ten times. V usage is TRBV20-1 and J usage is TRBJ2-3, with 11 nucleotides matching TRBD2. CDR1 is DFQATT and CDR2 is SNEGSKA in the germline V gene (reference sequence). The V and J ends lost 5 bases and 4 bases, in that order; junction bases with no gene match: 11. CDR3 length equals 16 residues. CDR3 coding DNA: TGCAGTGCTCCCCACAGTAATAGCGGGAGGGCAGATACGCAGTATTTT. Encoded protein: CSAPHSNSGRADTQYF.

The chain carries TRBV12-3 or TRBV12-4 and TRBJ2-7; D is possibly TRBD1 (6 bases). V shed 2 bases and J shed 5 bases, with 13 bases lying between them. The CDR3 spans 14 residues. The CDR3 coding sequence is TGTGCCAGCAGTTTACGATGGGGGCACCACGAGCAGTACTTC. Its translation: CASSLRWGHHEQYF.

The table lists this clonotype with many counts. This chain uses TRBV28 with TRBJ2-1, with TRBD1 identical over 10 bases. The CDR3 has 15 residues. CDR1 and CDR2 from the germline V gene are MDHEN and SYDVKM. V lost 6 bases, J lost 12 bases, and 14 bases stayed unmatched. DNA of the CDR3: TGTGCCAGCAGCTATAACGGACAGGGGGTTTTGGGGCAGTTCTTC. Translating it yields CASSYNGQGVLGQFF.

This clonotype was seen repeatedly, ten times or more. The V and J genes are TRBV12-3 or TRBV12-4 and TRBJ2-3; D is ambiguous. The CDR3 totals 13 residues. V was cut by 5 bases and J by 0 bases, with 6 bases left in between. This chain's CDR3 is CASSIPSTDTQYF. As DNA, the CDR3 is TGTGCCAGCAGTATTCCTAGCACAGATACGCAGTATTTT.

This clonotype was observed a handful of times. The gene calls are TRBV27 and TRBJ1-1; D not resolved. The CDR3 runs 13 residues. Germline-derived CDR1 and CDR2 are MNHEY and SMNVEV (reference sequence). The V gene lost 9 bases and the J gene lost 1 base, with 12 bases spanning the gap. The CDR3 nucleotides are TGTGCCAGTAGGGATCTTTGGAACACTGAAGCTTTCTTT. It encodes CASRDLWNTEAFF.

This clonotype occurred many times. V gene TRBV10-3 combines with J gene TRBJ2-7, with D perhaps matching TRBD2 (5 bases). There are 12 residues in the CDR3. V lost 7 bases and J lost 6, with 13 bases in between. Germline V gene data show CDR1 as ENHRY and CDR2 as SYGVKD. CDR3 loop: CAITPGLGEQYF. The CDR3, as DNA: TGTGCCATCACCCCTGGACTGGGCGAGCAGTACTTC.

The chain links TRBV21-1 to TRBJ2-7; the table gives TRBD1 as D, unverified against the DNA. TRBV21-1 corresponds to a pseudogene. The CDR3 spans 13 residues. The CDR3, as DNA: TGTGCCAGCCTTCGACAGGGGGTCTACGAGCAGTACGTC. Its translation is CASLRQGVYEQYV.

The chain carries TRBV12-3 or TRBV12-4 and TRBJ1-1; the D gene is possibly TRBD1 (6 bases). V was clipped by 6 bases and J by 6 bases, with 14 bases between them. CDR3 length: 13 amino acids. CDR3 region: CASSHGTIAEAFF. Written as DNA, the CDR3 is TGTGCCAGCAGCCACGGGACAATCGCTGAAGCTTTCTTT.

This clonotype has at least ten counts. The V call is TRBV25-1, the J call TRBJ1-1, with no clear D. The germline gives CDR1 MGHDK, CDR2 SYGVNS. V gave up 1 base and J gave up 1 base, with 13 bases separating them. The CDR3 spans 16 residues. CDR3 amino acids: CASSESLFGSNTEAFF. CDR3 bases: TGTGCCAGCAGTGAATCCCTCTTTGGCTCGAACACTGAAGCTTTCTTT.

This clonotype has a handful of counts. The V and J genes are TRBV10-3 and TRBJ2-7, with D possibly being TRBD2 (6 bases). CDR1 ENHRY and CDR2 SYGVKD come from the germline V gene. The CDR3 extends over 12 amino acids. Trimming removed 6 bases from V and 6 bases from J, with 12 bases in between. The CDR3 loop reads CAIRGAGLEQYF. The DNA for the CDR3 is TGTGCCATCAGGGGCGCGGGACTCGAGCAGTACTTC.

This clonotype was seen ten or more times. V gene TRBV6-6 combines with J gene TRBJ2-3, with 8 bases that match TRBD2. Germline CDR1 is MNHNY and CDR2 is SVGAGI (reference sequence). The CDR3 has 17 amino acids. V shed 5 bases and J 2 bases; nucleotides not matched to a gene: 12. The CDR3 DNA sequence: TGTGCCAGCAGTCTTTCACTAGCGGCACACCACACAGATACGCAGTATTTT. It yields the protein CASSLSLAAHHTDTQYF.

This clonotype was recorded many times. The rearrangement uses TRBV20-1 and TRBJ1-6; D remains unclear. CDR1 and CDR2 from the germline V gene are DFQATT and SNEGSKA (reference sequence). There are 14 residues in the CDR3. V shed 1 base and J shed 6 bases, with 10 bases lying between them. CDR3 sequence reads: CSARAGVTNSPLHF. DNA of the CDR3: TGCAGTGCTAGAGCGGGAGTGACTAATTCACCCCTCCACTTT.

This clonotype was counted many times. The genes are TRBV18 and TRBJ1-5; tentatively, D is TRBD1 (5 bases). V shed 4 bases and J shed 5 bases, with 12 bases lying between them. CDR3 length: 14 residues. Germline-derived CDR1 and CDR2 are KGHSH and LQKENI. CDR3 in DNA: TGTGCCAGCTCACTTGGGGGGAAGGATCAGCCCCAGCATTTT. This translates into CASSLGGKDQPQHF.

The CDR3 DNA follows: TGCGCCAGCAGCCCAGGGGGCCCGGGAAACACCATATATTTT. It is translated as CASSPGGPGNTIYF. V usage is TRBV5-1 and J usage is TRBJ1-3, with 8 bases identical to TRBD1. CDR3 length: 14 amino acids. Trimming cost V 4 bases and J 4 bases; bases outside gene matches: 4. Germline V gives CDR1 SGHRS, CDR2 YFSETQ.

This clonotype was seen repeatedly, ten times or more. The V call is TRBV11-2, the J call TRBJ2-1, with 8 bases lining up with TRBD1. There are 15 residues in the CDR3. V lost 2 bases, J lost 9 bases, and 9 bases stayed unmatched. Germline-derived CDR1 and CDR2 are SGHAT and FQNNGV. The CDR3 loop is CASSLNPQGASEQFF. As DNA, the CDR3 is TGTGCCAGCAGCTTAAACCCCCAGGGGGCAAGTGAGCAGTTCTTC.